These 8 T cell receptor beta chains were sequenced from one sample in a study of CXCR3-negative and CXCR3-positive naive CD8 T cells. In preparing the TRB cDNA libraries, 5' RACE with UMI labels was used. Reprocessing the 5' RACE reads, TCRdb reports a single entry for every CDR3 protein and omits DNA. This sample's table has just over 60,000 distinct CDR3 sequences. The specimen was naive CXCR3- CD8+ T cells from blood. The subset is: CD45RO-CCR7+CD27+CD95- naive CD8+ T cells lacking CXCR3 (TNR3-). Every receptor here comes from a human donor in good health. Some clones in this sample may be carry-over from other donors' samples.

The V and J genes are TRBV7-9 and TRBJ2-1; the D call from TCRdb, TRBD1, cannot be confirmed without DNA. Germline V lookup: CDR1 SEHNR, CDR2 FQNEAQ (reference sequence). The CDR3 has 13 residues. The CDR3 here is CASSLYGKNEQFF.

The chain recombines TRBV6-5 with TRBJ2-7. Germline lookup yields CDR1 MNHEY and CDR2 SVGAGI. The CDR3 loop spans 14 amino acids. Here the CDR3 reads CASSYSDSPYEQYF.

The CDR3 is CASSQWPAGTEETQYF. The J gene is TRBJ2-5, the V gene TRBV11-2; TCRdb gives TRBD2 as the D gene, but with no DNA this cannot be confirmed. The germline V gene encodes CDR1 SGHAT and CDR2 FQNNGV. CDR3 length: 16 residues.

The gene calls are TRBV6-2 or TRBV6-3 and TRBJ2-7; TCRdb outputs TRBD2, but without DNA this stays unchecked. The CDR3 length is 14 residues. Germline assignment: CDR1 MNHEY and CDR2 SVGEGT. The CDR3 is CASIPTSGQETQYF.

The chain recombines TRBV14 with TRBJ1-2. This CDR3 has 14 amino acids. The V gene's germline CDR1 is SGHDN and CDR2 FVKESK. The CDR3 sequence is CASSQEFWGYGYTF.

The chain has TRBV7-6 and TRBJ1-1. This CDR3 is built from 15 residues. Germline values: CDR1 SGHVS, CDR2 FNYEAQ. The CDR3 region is CASTPVATMNTEAFF.

The CDR3 loop reads CASSPSNIQYF. The rearrangement joins TRBV12-3 or TRBV12-4 to TRBJ2-4; the D call from TCRdb, TRBD1, cannot be confirmed without DNA. The CDR3 extends over 11 amino acids.

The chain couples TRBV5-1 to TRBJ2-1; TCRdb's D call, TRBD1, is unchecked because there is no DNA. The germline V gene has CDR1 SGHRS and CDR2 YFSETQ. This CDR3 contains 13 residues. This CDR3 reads CASSQTGVNEQFF.